The clone carrying this T cell receptor beta chain was detected a few times. Its antigen is not identified. This sample is drawn from a study of graft-versus-host responses after intestinal transplantation. About the study: Transplantation in recipients was multivisceral, liver-intestinal, or isolated intestinal. All of the recipients had induction that used anti-thymocyte globulin, then tacrolimus and steroids for two to four years.

Method: immunoSEQ multiplex PCR; TCRdb's copy keeps in-frame clones and lacks some. The sample lists around 13,000 clones; approximately 84% were seen once. V lost 4 bases, J lost 2 bases, and 12 bases lay in between. The CDR3 spans 15 residues. Germline V gene data show CDR1 as SGHTA and CDR2 as FQGTGA. Study-level results: Some GvH clones appeared in ileal mucosa or blood before recipient bone marrow. The highest levels of circulating GvH clones went along with early declines in HvG clones after transplant.

V usage is TRBV7-3 and J usage is TRBJ2-1; tentative D call: TRBD2 (6 bases). The material sequenced was PBMCs, taken after intestinal transplantation. The sequence was obtained from a human patient who received an intestinal transplant, so some T cells may come from the graft donor. CDR3 DNA: TGTGCCAGCAGCTCCCAAGGAGGGCCCTACAATGAGCAGTTCTTC. It specifies CASSSQGGPYNEQFF.